The 21 T cell receptor beta chains below were found in one sample sequenced in a study of monozygotic twins with inflammatory bowel disease. TCRdb processed the 5' RACE reads again and assigns one entry to each CDR3 protein, with no DNA. The sample shows some 130,000 distinct CDR3 sequences, and more than 0.95% sits with its ten largest clones. Input material: blood. Every receptor here comes from a human donor with ulcerative colitis or Crohn's disease, or a healthy co-twin of an affected twin (not recorded which).

This chain joins TRBV11-2 and TRBJ2-2; the D call of TRBD2 rests on TCRdb alone, since no DNA is present to check it. Per the germline V gene, CDR1 is SGHAT and CDR2 is FQNNGV. This CDR3 is 19 amino acids long. The CDR3 region is CASSLFSGTSGWNTGELFF. Using reference TRBV11-2 and TRBJ2-2 for the parts outside the CDR3, the full variable domain is EAGVAQSPRYKIIEKRQSVAFWCNPISGHATLYWYQQILGQGPKLLIQFQNNGVVDDSQLPKDRFSAERLKGVDSTLKIQPAKLEDSAVYLCASSLFSGTSGWNTGELFFGEGSRLTVL.

The gene calls are TRBV10-3 and TRBJ2-1; the TRBD1 assignment by TCRdb is unverifiable without DNA. Germline V gene lookup returns CDR1 ENHRY and CDR2 SYGVKD. This CDR3 comprises 17 residues. The CDR3 spells CAISEEQGTIFYNEQFF.

The V gene is TRBV20-1, the J gene TRBJ1-1; TCRdb's D call of TRBD1 is untestable without DNA. Germline V gene lookup returns CDR1 DFQATT and CDR2 SNEGSKA (reference sequence). The CDR3 is 19 residues long. The CDR3 loop is CSAVRISTGDFFTNTEAFF.

The CDR3 is CSAIQDRALHGYTF. The rearrangement joins TRBV20-1 to TRBJ1-2; TCRdb gives TRBD1 as the D gene, but with no DNA this cannot be confirmed. The length of the CDR3 is 14 residues. Germline values: CDR1 DFQATT, CDR2 SNEGSKA (reference sequence).

V is TRBV28 and J is TRBJ2-3. The germline V gene has CDR1 MDHEN and CDR2 SYDVKM. The CDR3 extends over 15 amino acids. CDR3 sequence reads: CASSFVQPSTDTQYF.

J is TRBJ2-1 and V is TRBV3-1; TCRdb's D call of TRBD2 is untestable without DNA. Per germline, CDR1 LGHDT and CDR2 YNNKEL (reference sequence). The CDR3 totals 14 residues. This CDR3 is CASSQVGGHGEQFF.

This chain joins TRBV5-6 and TRBJ2-5; TCRdb calls TRBD1, which cannot be checked without DNA. Germline V gene sequence: CDR1 SGHDT, CDR2 YYEEEE. The CDR3 has 14 amino acids. The CDR3: CASSLGQGWKTQYF.

The V call is TRBV2, the J call TRBJ2-5. The CDR3 runs to 16 residues. The V gene's germline CDR1 is SNHLY and CDR2 FYNNEI. This chain's CDR3 is CASSEAGVEWQETQYF. Full variable domain (missing parts from reference TRBV2 and TRBJ2-5): EPEVTQTPSHQVTQMGQEVILRCVPISNHLYFYWYRQILGQKVEFLVSFYNNEISEKSEIFDDQFSVERPDGSNFTLKIRSTKLEDSAMYFCASSEAGVEWQETQYFGPGTRLLVL.

The J gene is TRBJ2-3, the V gene TRBV5-1. This CDR3 is built from 14 residues. Germline V gives CDR1 SGHRS, CDR2 YFSETQ. The CDR3 region is CASSTRTSTDTQYF. The full variable domain, its missing parts supplied by reference TRBV5-1 and TRBJ2-3, is KAGVTQTPRYLIKTRGQQVTLSCSPISGHRSVSWYQQTPGQGLQFLFEYFSETQRNKGNFPGRFSGRQFSNSRSEMNVSTLELGDSALYLCASSTRTSTDTQYFGPGTRLTVL.

The chain links TRBV7-9 to TRBJ2-5; the TRBD1 assignment by TCRdb is unverifiable without DNA. The CDR3 spans 13 residues. CDR1 and CDR2 from the germline V gene are SEHNR and FQNEAQ (reference sequence). Here the CDR3 reads CASSRPGRETQYF.

The V gene is TRBV10-3, the J gene TRBJ1-6; the TCRdb D gene call, TRBD1, has no DNA to confirm it. This CDR3 has 14 residues. Germline values: CDR1 ENHRY, CDR2 SYGVKD. The CDR3 sequence: CAIGGAGGESPLHF.

The chain couples TRBV5-1 to TRBJ2-3; no DNA is available, so the TRBD2 call from TCRdb remains unchecked. Germline lookup yields CDR1 SGHRS and CDR2 YFSETQ. The length of the CDR3 is 16 residues. The CDR3 is CASSSSSGSAINTQYF.

The chain joins TRBV9 to TRBJ2-3; TCRdb lists TRBD2, though no DNA is available to test this call. Germline loops: CDR1 SGDLS, CDR2 YYNGEE. The CDR3 loop spans 16 amino acids. CDR3 sequence: CASSPLGGERTDTQYF.

The rearrangement links TRBV5-1 to TRBJ2-2; lacking DNA, the TRBD1 call made by TCRdb goes unchecked. This CDR3 is 14 amino acids long. Looked up from germline, CDR1 is SGHRS and CDR2 is YFSETQ. CDR3 sequence: CASSTDRATGELFF.

The rearrangement uses TRBV5-1 and TRBJ1-4; the D gene TCRdb calls, TRBD1, cannot be checked with no DNA. CDR1 SGHRS and CDR2 YFSETQ come from the germline V gene. This CDR3 has 15 amino acids. The CDR3 region is CASSPRGGGGEKLFF.

The gene calls are TRBV27 and TRBJ1-4; as DNA is missing, the TRBD1 call by TCRdb cannot be tested. The CDR3 runs to 14 residues. Germline V lookup: CDR1 MNHEY, CDR2 SMNVEV (reference sequence). CDR3 protein: CASGRGAANEKLFF.

V gene TRBV7-9 combines with J gene TRBJ1-1. The CDR3 covers 13 residues. The germline gives CDR1 SEHNR, CDR2 FQNEAQ (reference sequence). The CDR3 sequence: CASSLDPNTEAFF.

The gene calls are TRBV14 and TRBJ2-1; the TCRdb D gene call, TRBD1, has no DNA to confirm it. In germline, CDR1 is SGHDN, CDR2 FVKESK. The CDR3 extends over 17 amino acids. CDR3: CASSPGWLGGIDNEQFF.

The chain uses TRBV9 and TRBJ1-4; the TCRdb D gene call, TRBD1, has no DNA to confirm it. The CDR3 is 16 residues long. Per germline, CDR1 SGDLS and CDR2 YYNGEE. The CDR3 spells CASSPYGGQDNEKLFF.

The genes are TRBV7-2 and TRBJ2-5; TCRdb designates TRBD1, a call that cannot be tested without DNA. Germline V gene lookup returns CDR1 SGHTA and CDR2 FQGNSA. The CDR3 loop spans 12 amino acids. CDR3 residues: CASTPTLETQYF. The full variable domain, rest sourced from reference TRBV7-2 and TRBJ2-5, is GAGVSQSPSNKVTEKGKDVELRCDPISGHTALYWYRQSLGQGLEFLIYFQGNSAPDKSGLPSDRFSAERTGGSVSTLTIQRTQQEDSAVYLCASTPTLETQYFGPGTRLLVL.

The rearrangement links TRBV25-1 to TRBJ1-2; TCRdb's D call of TRBD1 is untestable without DNA. Germline V gene sequence: CDR1 MGHDK, CDR2 SYGVNS. The CDR3 extends over 13 amino acids. The CDR3 protein is CASSEDRGPGYTF.